Sequencing of this TCR beta chain was carried out in a study of Ad26.COV2.S vaccination and SARS-CoV-2 variants. About the study: Within the COV1001 Ad26.COV2.S trial arm, the donor was enrolled.

The treatment is: roughly 19 received Ad26.COV2.S at low or high dose, single or two shots; about 5 received placebo; per-sample allocation not given. Samples came from day 63 after the first vaccine or placebo injection. Spike of the Wuhan-strain SARS-CoV-2 was expressed by an Ad26 vector, which formed the vaccine. Libraries were prepared by immunoSEQ multiplex PCR; TCRdb keeps only in-frame clonotypes and omits some of them. The sample carries 400,000 to 500,000 clones, approximately 88% recorded once. Findings of the study overall: Spike-specific TCR breadth in vaccine recipients exceeded that seen in placebo recipients.

As for this clone: What it binds is unknown.

The clonotype comes from a person aged 18-65 years who received the Ad26.COV2.S COVID-19 vaccine or a placebo. The source material was peripheral blood, sampled in a trial of Ad26.COV2.S vaccine versus placebo.

CDR3 in amino acids: CASGNGGIGYTF. CDR3 coding DNA: TGTGCCAGCGGCAATGGGGGGATCGGCTACACCTTC. The chain uses TRBV19 and TRBJ1-2; possible D gene TRBD1, 5 bases. V was trimmed by 9 bases and J by 8 bases, leaving 16 bases between them. CDR3 length: 12 residues. Germline CDR1 is LNHDA and CDR2 is SQIVND (reference sequence).